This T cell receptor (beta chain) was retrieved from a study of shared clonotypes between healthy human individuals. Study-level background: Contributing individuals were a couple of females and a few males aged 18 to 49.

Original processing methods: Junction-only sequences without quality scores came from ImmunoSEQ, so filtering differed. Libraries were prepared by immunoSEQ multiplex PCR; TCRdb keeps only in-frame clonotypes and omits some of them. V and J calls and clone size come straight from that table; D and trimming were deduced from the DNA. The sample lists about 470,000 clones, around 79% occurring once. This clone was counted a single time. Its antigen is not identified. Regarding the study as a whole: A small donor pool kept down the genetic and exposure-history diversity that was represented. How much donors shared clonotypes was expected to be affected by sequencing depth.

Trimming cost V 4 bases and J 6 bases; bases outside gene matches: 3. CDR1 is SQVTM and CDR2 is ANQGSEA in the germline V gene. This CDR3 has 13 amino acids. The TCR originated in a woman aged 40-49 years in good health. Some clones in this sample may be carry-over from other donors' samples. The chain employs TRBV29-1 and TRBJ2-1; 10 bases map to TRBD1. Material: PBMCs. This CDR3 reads CSVGQGAFNEQFF. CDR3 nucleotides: TGCAGCGTTGGACAGGGGGCTTTCAATGAGCAGTTCTTC.